The entry that follows covers one T cell receptor (beta chain) sequence. Its antigen is still unknown. With V trimmed by 1 base and J by 8 bases, 8 bases remained unmatched. Germline V gene data show CDR1 as LGHNA and CDR2 as YNFKEQ. CDR3 size: 15 residues. Treatment of patients with chemo-refractory metastatic non-small-cell lung cancer consisted of focal radiation plus CTLA-4 blockade with ipilimumab. Some clones are missing from TCRdb's copy, which holds only in-frame ones; the method was immunoSEQ multiplex PCR. The sample has tens of thousands of clones, around 76% seen once. The data originate from a study of radiotherapy plus CTLA-4 blockade in lung cancer. At the level of the study: Roughly 17% of patients responded objectively, and roughly 30% achieved disease control.

The study, taken as a whole, reports: Once radiotherapy plus ipilimumab had been given, TCR clones derived from tumor expanded in blood.

This sequence joins TRBV4-2 and TRBJ2-1; 7 bases are a match to TRBD2. The receptor's source is a human donor with non-small cell lung cancer who had a partial response to radiotherapy plus ipilimumab. Some clones in this sample may be carry-over from other donors' samples. Material: peripheral blood, obtained from a patient treated with radiotherapy plus ipilimumab. The DNA of the CDR3 is TGTGCCAGCAGCCAAGGGCCGCGGACTAGTGATGAGCAGTTCTTC. It is translated as CASSQGPRTSDEQFF.